This TCR beta chain emerged from a study of persistence of HIV-infected CD4 T cells. The libraries were made with immunoSEQ version 4 in survey mode. Generated by immunoSEQ multiplex PCR, the TCRdb table keeps only in-frame clones and is missing some. This table holds 30,000 to 35,000 clones, roughly 82% found once. Remarks on this clone: Its antigen is undetermined.

Cells were stimulated with overlapping HIV-1 Gag 15-mer peptides. CD40L/CD69 double-negative CD45RO-high memory CD4+ T cells were collected. Undetectable plasma HIV-1 RNA below 50 copies/mL lasted at least 4 years. Before stimulation, PBMCs underwent CD8+ T cell depletion. The sequence was obtained from an adult woman with HIV who was CMV-seropositive. The source was CD4+ T cells sorted from PBMCs after approximately 19-hour stimulation, collected from a patient who received antiretroviral therapy.

The CDR3 here is CASTQRGSYNEQFF. The CDR3 region has the DNA TGTGCCAGCACTCAGCGGGGGTCCTACAATGAGCAGTTCTTC. The chain has TRBV6-1 and TRBJ2-1; TRBD2 aligns across 8 bases. After removal of 7 bases from V and 1 base from J, the junction contained 3 bases not matched to a gene. This CDR3 has 14 residues. Per germline, CDR1 MNHNS and CDR2 SASEGT.